This is a list of T cell receptor beta chains from one sample in a study of identical twins. TCRdb re-analysed the 5' RACE reads in MiXCR, keeping a single row per CDR3 protein. The sample carries 200,000 to 250,000 distinct CDR3 sequences, over 9.5% recorded once. A further study also used this sample, focusing on yellow fever vaccine responses in identical twins.

Sample: memory (CD45RO+) T cells sorted from blood. The receptors originated from a young woman in good health. CDR3s leave out the opening cysteine and the closing phenylalanine or tryptophan. The D gene is left open where the match is weak.

>-|TRBV27|TRBJ1-1
ASSPKVDREDEAF
>-|TRBV7-2|TRBJ1-5
ASVTDRNQPQH
>TRBD2|TRBV11-2|TRBJ2-7
ASSPGTSNEQY
>-|TRBV6-4|TRBJ2-7
APKEGTSYEQY
>-|TRBV2|TRBJ2-1
ASSELGTEQF
>-|TRBV30|TRBJ1-1
AWTPGGVLAF
>TRBD1|TRBV5-1|TRBJ1-2
ASSLQGASYT
>-|TRBV28|TRBJ2-1
ASTPRTLGHNEQF
>TRBD1|TRBV5-8|TRBJ2-7
ASSLYGTGPYEQY
>-|TRBV30|TRBJ2-7
AWSTSGPYEQY
>TRBD2|TRBV3-1|TRBJ2-5
ASSRGLAGVRETQY
>TRBD2|TRBV6-4|TRBJ2-2
ASSDSGDLAVGELF
>-|TRBV18|TRBJ2-7
ASSPAKDYISYEQY
>-|TRBV12-3/TRBV12-4|TRBJ1-1
ASSWDIRRAF
>TRBD2|TRBV30|TRBJ2-5
AWRAGLAVKETQY
>TRBD2|TRBV6-2/TRBV6-3|TRBJ2-7
ASSYGASGIAEQY
>-|TRBV7-8|TRBJ2-7
ASSLNSGTHEQY
>-|TRBV11-2|TRBJ2-4
ASSQEWIQY
>-|TRBV12-3/TRBV12-4|TRBJ1-2
ASSLWGSYGYT
>TRBD2|TRBV4-2|TRBJ2-3
ASSQGRSGGGTDTQY
>TRBD2|TRBV28|TRBJ2-7
ASSSIAGGAYEQY
>-|TRBV5-1|TRBJ2-2
ASTEGGELV
>TRBD2|TRBV24-1|TRBJ2-1
ATSDLTSGKNEQF
>TRBD2|TRBV5-1|TRBJ2-1
ASSLGGTSGSRHNEQF
>-|TRBV7-2|TRBJ2-1
ASSPGARWNEQF
>TRBD2|TRBV5-1|TRBJ2-5
ASSLVPGGPRETQY
>-|TRBV10-1|TRBJ2-2
ASSESERGVTGELF
>-|TRBV5-1|TRBJ2-7
ASSPLRQRGSEQY
>-|TRBV11-2|TRBJ1-6
ASSLGDPLALH
>-|TRBV5-1|TRBJ2-5
ASSPGGTEETQY
>-|TRBV18|TRBJ2-5
ASSQNLARGETQY
>TRBD1|TRBV2|TRBJ1-1
ASRRQGLNTEAF
>TRBD1|TRBV20-1|TRBJ1-1
SAEYRGRTEAF
>TRBD1|TRBV4-1|TRBJ2-3
ASSQATGAGTDTQY
>-|TRBV27|TRBJ2-1
ASSLWGDSSYNEQF
>-|TRBV7-2|TRBJ2-3
ASSFGPDEVDTQY
>-|TRBV20-1|TRBJ2-6
SVGGRLSGANVLT
>TRBD1|TRBV14|TRBJ2-7
ASSPRDRYYEQY
>TRBD2|TRBV7-2|TRBJ2-3
ASSSGGWTDTQY
>TRBD2|TRBV12-3/TRBV12-4|TRBJ2-1
ASRGTSVHNEQF
>TRBD1|TRBV20-1|TRBJ2-7
SALQGKTYEQY
>-|TRBV4-1|TRBJ2-1
ASSQGGNLGYNEQF